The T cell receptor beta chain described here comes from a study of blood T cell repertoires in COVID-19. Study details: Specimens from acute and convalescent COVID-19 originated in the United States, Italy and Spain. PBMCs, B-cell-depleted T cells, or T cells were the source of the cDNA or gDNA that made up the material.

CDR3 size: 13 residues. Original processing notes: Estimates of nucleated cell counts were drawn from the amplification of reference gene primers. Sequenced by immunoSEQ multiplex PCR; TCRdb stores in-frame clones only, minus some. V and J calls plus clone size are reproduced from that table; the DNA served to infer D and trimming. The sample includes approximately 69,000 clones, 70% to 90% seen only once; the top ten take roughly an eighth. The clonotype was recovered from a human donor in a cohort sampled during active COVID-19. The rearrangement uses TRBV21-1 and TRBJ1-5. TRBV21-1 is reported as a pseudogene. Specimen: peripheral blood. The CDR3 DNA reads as TGTGCCAGCCGGGGGGGCCTCCGTGGGCCCCAGCATTTT. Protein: CASRGGLRGPQHF.